This T cell receptor beta chain emerged from a study of blood T cell repertoires in COVID-19. CDR1 and CDR2 from the germline V gene are MNHEY and SVGAGI. The CDR3 runs 14 residues. With 2 bases removed from V and 6 bases from J, the gap between germline ends came to 8 bases. The cohort comprised adults aged roughly 18 to 95 years residing in approximately 25 US areas. Assay used: immunoSEQ multiplex PCR; TCRdb lists only in-frame clones, some missing. The sample has approximately 300,000 clones, under 90% seen once. V and J are TRBV6-5 and TRBJ1-6, with D possibly matching TRBD1 (5 bases). Sequences were obtained from PBMCs or T cells enriched from blood (not recorded which). The clonotype originates from a man in his thirties or forties who had recovered from COVID-19. CDR3 residues: CASSYTRVNSPLHF. CDR3 DNA sequence: TGTGCCAGCAGTTACACCAGGGTTAATTCACCCCTCCACTTT.